The next 9 T cell receptor beta chains were all read from a single sample in a study of CD4 and CD8 cells across lung adenocarcinoma regions. MiXCR, applied by TCRdb to the PCR reads, yields one record per CDR3 protein. The sample carries 2,500 to 3,500 distinct CDR3 sequences, approximately 50% recorded once. Material: CD8+ T cells from the center of a lung tumor. The source of these receptors is a male donor with lung adenocarcinoma. The CD4 and CD8 labels of this study may be unreliable.

The chain couples TRBV27 to TRBJ2-1; TRBD1 matches at 7 bases. The J call may be mistaken, given a closer DNA end match to TRBJ2-7. Per germline, CDR1 MNHEY and CDR2 SMNVEV (reference sequence). The CDR3 loop spans 13 amino acids. DNA for the CDR3: TGTGCCAGCAGAACAGGGGCCACTAATGAGCAGTACTTC. This gives the protein CASRTGATNEQYF.

A remark on this clonotype: One end of the junction is discordant with germline, which a read error may explain. This chain's CDR3 is CGGSDKETQYF. CDR3 DNA: TGCGGGGGCAGTGACAAAGAGACGCAGTACTTT. The chain carries TRBV10-2 and TRBJ2-3, with TRBD1 as a possible D gene (5 bases). This CDR3 comprises 11 residues. Per the germline V gene, CDR1 is WSHSY and CDR2 is SAAADI.

Points on this clonotype: Since the CDR3 does not end with the conserved phenylalanine or tryptophan, this likely comes from a read error. The rearrangement links TRBV27 to TRBJ2-5; the D gene is possibly TRBD1 (5 bases). The DNA end lines up better with TRBJ2-1; the J call may be wrong. Per the germline V gene, CDR1 is MNHEY and CDR2 is SMNVEV (reference sequence). The CDR3 spans 13 residues. CDR3 region: CASCGRVKETQFS. The CDR3 bases are TGTGCGAGCTGTGGCAGGGTGAAAGAGACCCAGTTCTCC.

Points on this clonotype: At one end the junction does not follow the germline gene, possibly because of a read error. The chain couples TRBV10-1 to TRBJ2-3; the D is unclear. The CDR3 runs to 14 residues. Looked up from germline, CDR1 is WNHNN and CDR2 is SYGVQD (reference sequence). The DNA of the CDR3 is TGCGGCAGCAGTGGGCCGACTCGCGAAAATACTCAGTATTTT. It codes for CGSSGPTRENTQYF.

This clonotype has at least ten counts. V and J are TRBV6-2 or TRBV6-3 and TRBJ2-1, with 9 bases that match TRBD2. Germline V lookup: CDR1 MNHEY, CDR2 SVGEGT. CDR3 length equals 15 residues. V gave up 5 bases and J gave up 0 bases; unmatched junction bases: 2. CDR3 residues: CASSVSGSSYNEQFF. CDR3 nucleotide sequence: TGTGCCAGCAGTGTTAGCGGGAGCTCCTACAATGAGCAGTTCTTC.

This chain connects TRBV27 to TRBJ1-6, with D unclear. Germline V gene data show CDR1 as MNHEY and CDR2 as SMNVEV (reference sequence). The CDR3 extends over 14 amino acids. Trimming pared 4 bases from V and 8 bases from J, leaving 12 bases between. CDR3 coding DNA: TGTGCCAGCAGTTCCTCGACGGGTTATTCACCCCTCCACTTT. Residues: CASSSSTGYSPLHF.

This clonotype was counted only a few times. The V and J genes are TRBV11-2 and TRBJ2-3, with D hard to call. V gave up 1 base and J gave up 6 bases, with 5 bases separating them. Germline values: CDR1 SGHAT, CDR2 FQNNGV. The CDR3 is 12 amino acids. This chain's CDR3 is CASSLARDTQYF. The DNA of the CDR3 is TGTGCCAGCAGCTTAGCCCGGGATACGCAGTATTTT.

This clonotype was counted a few times. The chain recombines TRBV6-1 with TRBJ2-7; 11 bases are a match to TRBD1. CDR3 size: 14 residues. Germline V gives CDR1 MNHNS, CDR2 SASEGT. Trimming at V came to 6 bases and at J to 2 bases, leaving 3 bases not matched to a gene. Written as DNA, the CDR3 is TGTGCCAGCAGAGGACAGGGGGCCACCTACGAGCAGTACTTC. Its protein is CASRGQGATYEQYF.

This clonotype came up a few times. This rearrangement joins TRBV6-1 to TRBJ1-5; D gene ambiguous. V lost 7 bases and J 1 base, leaving 8 bases between the germline ends. In germline, CDR1 is MNHNS, CDR2 SASEGT. The CDR3 extends over 13 amino acids. The DNA of the CDR3 is TGTGCCAGCATCCTAAACAGCAATCAGCCCCAGCATTTT. As protein: CASILNSNQPQHF.